Below, 15 T cell receptor beta chains from the same sample are listed, as sequenced in a study of blood T cells in healthy people across ages. Sample-barcoded 5' priming and a J-beta primer mix drove a second PCR of roughly 6 to 12 cycles. TCRdb re-called the 5' RACE reads through MiXCR, storing one row per CDR3 protein. The data show more than 750,000 distinct CDR3 sequences, 25% to 30% seen once. The same sample was also used in a study of T cells of mothers and their children.

Material for sequencing was blood. These receptors came from a woman aged 35 to 49 in good health.

There are a few counts of this clonotype. The J gene is TRBJ2-7, the V gene TRBV5-1; 9 bases match TRBD1. Germline lookup yields CDR1 SGHRS and CDR2 YFSETQ. This CDR3 region has 16 residues. J was trimmed by 2 bases and V by 3 bases; bases with no gene match: 9. The CDR3 region has the DNA TGCGCCAGCAGCTCCCATCCGGGACAGGGTGCCTACGAGCAGTACTTC. Amino acids: CASSSHPGQGAYEQYF.

To note about this clonotype: Its ends do not fully match the called genes, so a read error is possible. The genes are TRBV6-1 and TRBJ2-1, with D maybe TRBD2 (5 bases). CDR3 length: 12 residues. The V gene's germline CDR1 is MNHNS and CDR2 SASEGT. The CDR3: CAGSQRNNEQFF. The CDR3 DNA is TGTGCCGGCAGCCAGCGGAACAATGAGCAGTTCTTC.

This clonotype was seen repeatedly, ten times or more. This chain joins TRBV5-1 and TRBJ1-2; 7 positions match TRBD1. Germline values: CDR1 SGHRS, CDR2 YFSETQ. V lost 4 bases to trimming and J lost 5 bases; unmatched junction nucleotides: 8. The CDR3 has 14 amino acids. The CDR3 region has the DNA TGCGCCAGCAGCCCTAGGACAGGAGATTATGGCTACACCTTC. This sequence encodes CASSPRTGDYGYTF.

This clonotype occurred a few times. The J gene is TRBJ2-3, the V gene TRBV7-3, with a weak D call TRBD2 (6 bases). The CDR3 is made up of 16 amino acids. V was pared by 2 bases and J by 0 bases, with 12 bases between. Germline assignment: CDR1 SGHTA and CDR2 FQGTGA. The CDR3 spells CASSLEGGMSTDTQYF. The CDR3 bases are TGTGCCAGCAGCTTAGAAGGCGGGATGAGCACAGATACGCAGTATTTT.

This clonotype was counted a single time. This chain links TRBV20-1 with TRBJ2-4, with 7 bases that match TRBD1. The closer fit of TRBJ2-7 to the DNA end suggests the J call may be wrong. Looked up from germline, CDR1 is DFQATT and CDR2 is SNEGSKA (reference sequence). This CDR3 is built from 13 residues. The chain's CDR3 is CSASRQGGNEQYF. The CDR3, as DNA: TGCAGTGCTTCCCGACAGGGTGGCAACGAGCAGTACTTC.

As to this clonotype: This clone may be a read error of a much larger clone one base away. The CDR3 DNA reads TGTGCCAGCACCGTCGGAACGAACACTGAAGCTTTCTTT. Residues: CASTVGTNTEAFF. V and J are TRBV7-8 and TRBJ1-1; no clear D. Germline V lookup: CDR1 SGHVS, CDR2 FQNEAQ. Trimming took off 7 bases at V and 1 base at J, with 10 bases between the two ends. The CDR3 sequence is 13 residues long.

CDR3 region: CSARDPAALEFSEQYF. CDR3 coding DNA: TGCAGTGCTAGAGATCCAGCGGCGTTAGAGTTCTCCGAGCAGTACTTC. The chain employs TRBV20-1 and TRBJ2-7, with D perhaps TRBD2 (5 bases). Trimming took off 0 bases at V and 6 bases at J, with 21 bases between the two ends. Per the germline V gene, CDR1 is DFQATT and CDR2 is SNEGSKA (reference sequence). The CDR3 has 16 residues.

This clonotype was found a few times. This rearrangement joins TRBV6-5 to TRBJ1-2; D perhaps matches TRBD1 (6 bases). With 2 bases removed from V and 4 bases from J, the gap between germline ends came to 11 bases. This CDR3 spans 14 amino acids. Per the germline V gene, CDR1 is MNHEY and CDR2 is SVGAGI. The CDR3 DNA is TGTGCCAGCAGTTACGACTTACAGGGCTATGGCTACACCTTC. It encodes CASSYDLQGYGYTF.

This clonotype has more than one count but fewer than ten. The V and J genes are TRBV12-3 or TRBV12-4 and TRBJ1-4, with no clear D. V shed 4 bases and J shed 0 bases, with 6 bases lying between them. This CDR3 has 14 residues. The CDR3 nucleotides read TGTGCCAGCAGTTCGTACGCAACTAATGAAAAACTGTTTTTT. This sequence encodes CASSSYATNEKLFF.

This clonotype was seen many times. The chain carries TRBV12-3 or TRBV12-4 and TRBJ2-3, with D hard to call. The CDR3 extends over 13 amino acids. V was pared by 3 bases and J by 8 bases, with 12 bases between. CDR3 sequence: CASSLSRGSTQYF. The DNA of the CDR3 is TGTGCCAGCAGTTTGAGCCGAGGATCTACGCAGTATTTT.

V gene TRBV5-1 combines with J gene TRBJ1-2, with 7 nucleotides matching TRBD1. Per the germline V gene, CDR1 is SGHRS and CDR2 is YFSETQ. CDR3 length: 15 residues. After removal of 3 bases from V and 4 bases from J, the junction contained 9 bases not matched to a gene. CDR3 region: CASSWGTEELYGYTF. The CDR3 DNA reads TGCGCCAGCAGCTGGGGGACAGAGGAGCTCTATGGCTACACCTTC.

Comment on this clonotype: With a much larger clone just one base away, this may be a read error. V gene TRBV27 combines with J gene TRBJ2-4; D may be TRBD1 (6 bases). This CDR3 is 13 amino acids long. Germline CDR1 and CDR2: MNHEY and SMNVEV (reference sequence). Trimming pared 8 bases from V and 13 bases from J, leaving 21 bases between. CDR3 coding DNA: TGTGCCAGCCGATCTACAGGGTCGGTAGAGCAGTACTTC. It is translated as CASRSTGSVEQYF.

V usage is TRBV7-9 and J usage is TRBJ1-1; no definite D call. Germline CDR1 SEHNR, CDR2 FQNEAQ (reference sequence). The CDR3 sequence is 13 residues long. V dropped 8 bases and J dropped 0 bases, with 10 bases sitting between them. This chain's CDR3 is CASLEVMNTEAFF. CDR3 nucleotides: TGTGCCAGCCTAGAGGTTATGAACACTGAAGCTTTCTTT.

Many counts were recorded for this clonotype. The chain couples TRBV11-2 to TRBJ2-1, with D perhaps given as TRBD1 or TRBD2 (5 bases each). Germline-derived CDR1 and CDR2 are SGHAT and FQNNGV. V dropped 5 bases and J dropped 6 bases, with 17 bases sitting between them. The CDR3 has 15 amino acids. CDR3 nucleotide sequence: TGTGCCAGCAGCATATGGGACGAACCAGGCAATGAGCAGTTCTTC. Protein: CASSIWDEPGNEQFF.

The chain recombines TRBV28 with TRBJ1-2, with D uncertain. CDR1 and CDR2 from the germline V gene are MDHEN and SYDVKM. The V end was cut by 8 bases, the J end by 4 bases, with 14 bases between. This CDR3 comprises 13 residues. The CDR3 nucleotides read TGTGCCAGCCAAACCGGGAATAGCTATGGCTACACCTTC. Its protein product is CASQTGNSYGYTF.